This TCR beta chain is from a study of blood T cell repertoires in COVID-19. The overall study: PBMCs, B-cell-depleted T cells, or T cells were the source of the cDNA or gDNA that made up the material.

Germline CDR1 and CDR2: MDHEN and SYDVKM. The junction had 6 bases not matched to a gene; V was cut back by 6 bases and J by 6 bases. The CDR3 totals 14 residues. Clones were read by immunoSEQ multiplex PCR, and TCRdb kept only the in-frame ones, dropping some. The sample consists of approximately 330,000 clones, roughly 90% of them appearing once. The source is a man aged 25-45 years with COVID-19, enrolled during active disease. Sequenced input: peripheral blood. The V gene is TRBV28, the J gene TRBJ1-2, with 11 nucleotides matching TRBD1. The CDR3 DNA reads TGTGCCAGCAGGAGGGACAGGGGGTCAAATGGCTACACCTTC. Its translation: CASRRDRGSNGYTF.